The clone carrying this TCR beta chain was detected a few times. Antigen: not known. The entry originates in a study of T cells in Graves' hyperthyroidism and ophthalmopathy. Study-level points and caveats: Ophthalmopathy was identified by the model a median approximately 6.9 months ahead of onset. Blood samples included most of the expanded thyroid clonotypes exceeding 0.001.

The CDR3 totals 14 residues. Germline V gene data show CDR1 as MNHNS and CDR2 as SASEGT. The ends were cut back, 8 bases at V and 4 bases at J, with 18 bases in the middle. From RNA transcripts, TCR beta CDR3 regions were amplified. The HTBI primer set drove a first-round RT-PCR of the TCR CDR3. Each CDR3 protein gets one entry after TCRdb re-called the multiplex PCR reads with MiXCR. The table has 650,000 to 750,000 distinct CDR3 sequences, around 15% seen once. Pregnant or lactating patients were excluded, as were those with uncontrolled infection or other autoimmune disease. The diagnoses drew upon clinical symptoms, serum thyroxine and TRAb, thyroid ultrasound and orbital computed tomography.

The clonotype was recovered from a woman between 18 and 29 years old with Graves' hyperthyroidism. The chain links TRBV6-1 to TRBJ2-7; a possible D gene is TRBD2 (6 bases). The sequenced sample was blood. The CDR3 DNA follows: TGTGCCAGCGGCTGGCGGGGCTTCGGATACGAGCAGTACTTC. As protein: CASGWRGFGYEQYF.